Below, 2 T cell receptor beta chains from the same sample are listed, as sequenced in a study of cytomegalovirus exposure and HLA in healthy donors. The primer mix had 60 Vbeta and 13 Jbeta primers. The method was immunoSEQ multiplex PCR; TCRdb's version includes in-frame clones alone and lacks a portion of them. The sample has more than 100,000 clones, roughly 79% seen once. The specimen was PBMCs. These receptors were collected from a middle-aged man in good health and CMV-seropositive.

The chain combines TRBV13 with TRBJ2-2; D possibly corresponds to TRBD1 (5 bases). The germline gives CDR1 PRHDT, CDR2 FYEKMQ (reference sequence). V was cut by 2 bases and J by 7 bases, with 8 bases left in between. The CDR3 runs 13 residues. CDR3 coding DNA: TGTGCCAGCAGCTTAAAGGGGTACGGGGAGCTGTTTTTT. This encodes CASSLKGYGELFF.

The chain combines TRBV9 with TRBJ2-1; TRBD2 matches at 12 bases. Germline loops: CDR1 SGDLS, CDR2 YYNGEE. This CDR3 is 14 amino acids long. V lost 3 bases to trimming and J lost 8 bases; unmatched junction nucleotides: 3. The CDR3 DNA reads TGTGCCAGCAGCGCGACTAGCGGGAGAGATGAGCAGTTCTTC. Amino acids: CASSATSGRDEQFF.